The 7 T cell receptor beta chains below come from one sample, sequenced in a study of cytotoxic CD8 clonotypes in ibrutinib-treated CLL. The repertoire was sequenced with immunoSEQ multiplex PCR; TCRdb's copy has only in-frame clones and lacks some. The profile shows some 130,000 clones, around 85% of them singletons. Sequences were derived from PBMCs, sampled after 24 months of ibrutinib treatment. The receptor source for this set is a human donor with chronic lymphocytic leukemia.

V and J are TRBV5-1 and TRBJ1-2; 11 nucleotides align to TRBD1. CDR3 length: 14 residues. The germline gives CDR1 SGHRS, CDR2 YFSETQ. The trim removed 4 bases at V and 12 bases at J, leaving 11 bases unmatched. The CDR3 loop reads CASSLRTGGQSNTF. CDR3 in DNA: TGCGCCAGCAGCCTGAGGACAGGGGGCCAGAGTAACACCTTC.

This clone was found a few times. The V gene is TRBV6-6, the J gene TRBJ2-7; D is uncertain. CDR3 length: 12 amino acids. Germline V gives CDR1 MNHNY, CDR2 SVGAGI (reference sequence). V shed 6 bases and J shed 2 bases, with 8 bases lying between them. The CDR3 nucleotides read TGTGCCAGCAGCCACTCCCCCTACGAGCAGTACTTC. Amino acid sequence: CASSHSPYEQYF.

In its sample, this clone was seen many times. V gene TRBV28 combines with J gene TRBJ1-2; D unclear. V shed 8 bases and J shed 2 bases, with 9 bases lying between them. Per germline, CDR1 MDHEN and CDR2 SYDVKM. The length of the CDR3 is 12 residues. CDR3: CASFPQNYGYTF. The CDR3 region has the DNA TGTGCCAGCTTTCCTCAGAACTATGGCTACACCTTC.

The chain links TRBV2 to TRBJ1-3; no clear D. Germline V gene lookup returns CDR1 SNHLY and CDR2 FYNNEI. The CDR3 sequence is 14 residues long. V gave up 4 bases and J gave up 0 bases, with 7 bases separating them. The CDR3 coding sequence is TGTGCCAGCAGTGTCACAGCCTCTGGAAACACCATATATTTT. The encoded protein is CASSVTASGNTIYF.

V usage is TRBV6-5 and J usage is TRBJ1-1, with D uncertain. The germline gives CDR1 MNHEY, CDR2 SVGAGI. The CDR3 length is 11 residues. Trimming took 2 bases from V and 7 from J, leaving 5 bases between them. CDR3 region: CASSYAGEAFF. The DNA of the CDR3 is TGTGCCAGCAGTTACGCAGGTGAAGCTTTCTTT.

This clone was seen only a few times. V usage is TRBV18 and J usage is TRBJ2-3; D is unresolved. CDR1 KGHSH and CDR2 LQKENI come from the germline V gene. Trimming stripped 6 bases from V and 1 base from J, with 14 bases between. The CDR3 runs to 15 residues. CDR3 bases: TGTGCCAGCTCCCCGACCCAGGACCGCACAGATACGCAGTATTTT. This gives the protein CASSPTQDRTDTQYF.

CDR3 residues: CAIRDRQGETQYF. The CDR3 DNA is TGTGCCATCAGGGATCGACAGGGGGAGACCCAGTACTTC. The V gene is TRBV10-3, the J gene TRBJ2-5; TRBD1 agrees at 8 bases. The CDR3 contains 13 residues. Germline CDR1 is ENHRY and CDR2 is SYGVKD. Trimming at V came to 6 bases and at J to 5 bases, leaving 5 bases not matched to a gene.